The 32 T cell receptor beta chains listed next were all sequenced from one sample in a study of T cell responses to AZD1222 COVID-19 vaccine. TCRdb's copy holds only in-frame clones and misses some; the assay was immunoSEQ multiplex PCR. The top ten clones hold 3.3% of a sample with 99,000 or so clones, 86% of them seen once. Specimen: peripheral blood, collected 28 days after the second dose of the MenACWY control vaccine. The origin of the receptors is an adult who received the MenACWY meningococcal vaccine as a control.

This sequence joins TRBV6-5 and TRBJ2-5, with a possible D match to TRBD1 (6 bases). Looked up from germline, CDR1 is MNHEY and CDR2 is SVGAGI. Trimming shortened V by 6 bases and J by 9 bases, and 20 bases separated the two germline ends. This CDR3 has 14 residues. The CDR3 is CASSSARGLGAQYF. CDR3 nucleotides: TGTGCCAGCAGCTCAGCAAGGGGGTTGGGGGCCCAGTACTTC.

This chain uses TRBV5-1 with TRBJ1-5, with 7 nucleotides matching TRBD1. This CDR3 is built from 16 residues. Germline assignment: CDR1 SGHRS and CDR2 YFSETQ. The junction had 9 bases not matched to a gene; V was cut back by 0 bases and J by 6 bases. The CDR3 nucleotides read TGCGCCAGCAGCTTGGAACCACAGGGGTCGGGTCAGCCCCAGCATTTT. Amino acids: CASSLEPQGSGQPQHF.

This clone has a single count. This rearrangement joins TRBV6-2 or TRBV6-3 to TRBJ1-1, with 10 bases identical to TRBD1. This CDR3 comprises 15 residues. Trimming cost V 5 bases and J 1 base; bases outside gene matches: 4. In germline, CDR1 is MNHEY, CDR2 SVGEGT. The CDR3 nucleotides are TGTGCCAGCAGTCCCGGGACAGGGGAGAACACTGAAGCTTTCTTT. Translation gives CASSPGTGENTEAFF.

CDR3 region: CASSPDSNSPLHF. The CDR3 bases are TGTGCCAGCAGTCCGGACAGTAATTCACCCCTCCACTTT. The chain recombines TRBV27 with TRBJ1-6; D may be TRBD1 (6 bases). V was clipped by 5 bases and J by 6 bases, with 8 bases between them. Germline assignment: CDR1 MNHEY and CDR2 SMNVEV (reference sequence). CDR3 size: 13 residues.

Concerning this clone: Other DNA variants within this sample encode the same CDR3. The chain has TRBV7-3 and TRBJ1-4; D unresolved. Germline V gene sequence: CDR1 SGHTA, CDR2 FQGTGA. This CDR3 has 13 residues. V dropped 0 bases and J dropped 8 bases, with 7 bases sitting between them. CDR3 in amino acids: CASSLTGGEKLFF. The CDR3 nucleotides read TGTGCCAGCAGCTTAACCGGCGGCGAAAAACTGTTTTTT.

This clone came up a few times. This chain joins TRBV5-4 and TRBJ1-2; no definite D call. CDR1 and CDR2 (germline): SGHNT, YYREEE (reference sequence). The CDR3 is 12 amino acids. V was trimmed by 2 bases and J by 4 bases, leaving 6 bases between them. CDR3 bases: TGTGCCAGCAGCTTTGATATCTATGGCTACACCTTC. It specifies CASSFDIYGYTF.

This sequence joins TRBV7-9 and TRBJ2-1; TRBD2 might be the D (5 bases). V lost 5 bases and J lost 7, with 9 bases in between. The CDR3 is 12 residues long. Per germline, CDR1 SEHNR and CDR2 FQNEAQ (reference sequence). CDR3 residues: CASSALANEQFF. CDR3 bases: TGTGCCAGCAGCGCTCTAGCAAATGAGCAGTTCTTC.

This clone was seen a few times. The chain has TRBV7-2 and TRBJ1-2; 10 bases match TRBD1. The CDR3 is made up of 15 amino acids. With 3 bases clipped from V and 7 bases from J, the junction kept 8 bases outside the gene matches. Germline CDR1 and CDR2: SGHTA and FQGNSA. The CDR3 region has the DNA TGTGCCAGCAGCTTCAGCCGGGACAGGGGAGGTGGCTACACCTTC. Protein product: CASSFSRDRGGGYTF.

The chain carries TRBV2 and TRBJ1-2, with 10 bases that match TRBD1. The CDR3 sequence is 17 residues long. V dropped 6 bases and J dropped 0; count of bases not matched to a gene: 10. Germline CDR1 and CDR2: SNHLY and FYNNEI. Here the CDR3 reads CASSRGQGVTTNYGYTF. DNA of the CDR3: TGTGCCAGCAGCCGCGGACAGGGGGTAACAACTAACTATGGCTACACCTTC.

In nucleotides, the CDR3 is TGTGCCTGGAGTCCCTCTTTAGGGATGAGCAATCAGCCCCAGCATTTT. It encodes CAWSPSLGMSNQPQHF. This chain joins TRBV30 and TRBJ1-5, with unresolved D. CDR3 length equals 16 residues. With 2 bases removed from V and 1 base from J, the gap between germline ends came to 15 bases. In germline, CDR1 is GTSNPN, CDR2 SVGIG (reference sequence).

This chain uses TRBV5-1 with TRBJ1-1; unclear D gene. The CDR3 consists of 14 residues. The V end was cut by 5 bases, the J end by 2 bases, with 13 bases between. Germline loops: CDR1 SGHRS, CDR2 YFSETQ. The CDR3 protein is CASSFTAGNTEAFF. CDR3 DNA sequence: TGCGCCAGCAGTTTCACGGCGGGCAACACTGAAGCTTTCTTT.

This clone was picked up a small number of times. The V call is TRBV9, the J call TRBJ1-2, with D perhaps TRBD1 (5 bases). The CDR3 spans 16 residues. Germline CDR1 is SGDLS and CDR2 is YYNGEE. Deletions cut 4 bases from V and 5 bases from J, with 21 bases between. The CDR3 DNA reads TGTGCCAGCAGCTCCCAGGGTAAGGGAAGAATATATGGCTACACCTTC. This translates into CASSSQGKGRIYGYTF.

The gene calls are TRBV21-1 and TRBJ1-6; TRBD1 reflects the table's D call only, with no check against the DNA. TRBV21-1 is shown as a pseudogene. The CDR3 consists of 17 residues. CDR3 sequence: CASSKAMGQGINSPLHF. CDR3 sequence (DNA): TGTGCCAGCAGCAAAGCTATGGGACAGGGCATTAATTCACCCCTCCACTTT.

The chain has TRBV21-1 and TRBJ1-3; TRBD1 is the table's D call, not checked against the DNA. TRBV21-1 is assigned pseudogene status. CDR3 length: 18 amino acids. As DNA, the CDR3 is TGTGCCAGCAGCTCAAGACAGGCGACCTCCTTCTCTGGAAACACCATATATTTT. Translation: CASSSRQATSFSGNTIYF.

This chain connects TRBV7-3 to TRBJ2-3; D is unresolved. Looked up from germline, CDR1 is SGHTA and CDR2 is FQGTGA. Trimming cost V 5 bases and J 4 bases, with 13 bases left between them. The CDR3 has 14 residues. The CDR3 DNA reads as TGTGCCAGCAGCCCTCCGGGTAGCTCAGATACGCAGTATTTT. The encoded protein is CASSPPGSSDTQYF. The entire variable domain, with the rest obtained from reference TRBV7-3 and TRBJ2-3, is as follows: GAGVSQTPSNKVTEKGKYVELRCDPISGHTALYWYRQSLGQGPEFLIYFQGTGAADDSGLPNDRFFAVRPEGSVSTLKIQRTERGDSAVYLCASSPPGSSDTQYFGPGTRLTVL.

The chain carries TRBV27 and TRBJ2-1; 12 bases match TRBD2. Per germline, CDR1 MNHEY and CDR2 SMNVEV (reference sequence). After removal of 6 bases from V and 1 base from J, the junction contained 4 bases not matched to a gene. This CDR3 region has 16 residues. In DNA, the CDR3 is TGTGCCAGCAGGCCGACTAGCGGGGGTTCCTACAATGAGCAGTTCTTC. It translates to CASRPTSGGSYNEQFF.

This clone was observed a few times. The chain has TRBV21-1 and TRBJ1-6; the table's D call TRBD1 went unverified against the DNA. TRBV21-1 is recorded as a pseudogene. The CDR3 is made up of 16 amino acids. CDR3 sequence reads: CASSKYGQNYNSPLHF. The CDR3 region has the DNA TGTGCCAGCAGCAAATACGGACAGAACTATAATTCACCCCTCCACTTT.

This rearrangement joins TRBV5-1 to TRBJ1-1; TRBD1 aligns across 9 bases. Trimming removed 4 bases from V and 7 bases from J; junction bases left unmatched: 8. Germline CDR1 is SGHRS and CDR2 is YFSETQ. The CDR3 totals 14 residues. In nucleotides, the CDR3 is TGCGCCAGCAGCCTACAGGGGGCGTCTATTGAAGCTTTCTTT. Protein product: CASSLQGASIEAFF.

As concerns this clone: The germline gene is not matched at one end of the junction; a read error may be the cause. The chain couples TRBV12-3 or TRBV12-4 to TRBJ1-1; D gene unclear. The CDR3 runs to 12 residues. CDR3 sequence reads: CASSLALRHSNF. The CDR3 DNA reads TGTGCCAGCAGTTTAGCGCTACGGCACTCAAATTTT.

The table lists this clone with a count of one. This chain joins TRBV5-5 and TRBJ2-3; a possible D gene is TRBD2 (6 bases). The CDR3 has 17 amino acids. Per germline, CDR1 SGHKS and CDR2 YYEKEE (reference sequence). Trimming stripped 0 bases from V and 6 bases from J, with 20 bases between. Here the CDR3 reads CASSLAGSGGPRDTQYF. The CDR3 DNA follows: TGTGCCAGCAGCTTGGCGGGTAGCGGAGGACCTAGGGATACGCAGTATTTT.

The CDR3, as DNA: TGTGCCAGCAGTGACTCAGGGTTATTCGGATACAATGAGCAGTTCTTC. It codes for CASSDSGLFGYNEQFF. This chain links TRBV6-4 with TRBJ2-1, with D hard to call. V was cut by 0 bases and J by 4 bases, with 13 bases left in between. The CDR3 covers 16 residues. Germline assignment: CDR1 MRHNA and CDR2 SNTAGT.

The chain is built from TRBV4-2 and TRBJ2-7; a possible D gene is TRBD1 (6 bases). The V gene's germline CDR1 is LGHNA and CDR2 YNFKEQ. The CDR3 runs 15 residues. Trimming removed 0 bases from V and 5 bases from J, with 14 bases in between. CDR3: CASSQDEQGSNEQYF. Here the CDR3 DNA reads TGTGCCAGCAGCCAAGATGAACAGGGCAGCAACGAGCAGTACTTC.

The chain employs TRBV18 and TRBJ1-2; tentative D call: TRBD1 (5 bases). Germline loops: CDR1 KGHSH, CDR2 LQKENI. This CDR3 is 17 amino acids long. V lost 0 bases, J lost 1 base, and 15 bases lay in between. The CDR3 DNA sequence: TGTGCCAGCTCACCACCGGCGGGAGGGACCAATAACTATGGCTACACCTTC. Amino acids: CASSPPAGGTNNYGYTF.

The J gene is TRBJ2-7, the V gene TRBV29-1, with 10 positions matching TRBD1. Germline trimming cut 6 bases from V and 3 bases from J; bases unmatched to any gene: 8. CDR3 length equals 14 residues. Germline CDR1 and CDR2: SQVTM and ANQGSEA. CDR3: CSVVGRDRGYEQYF. In DNA form, the CDR3 reads TGCAGCGTGGTGGGGCGGGACAGGGGCTACGAGCAGTACTTC.

This rearrangement joins TRBV6-5 to TRBJ1-1; D not certain. V lost 7 bases to trimming and J lost 1 base, with 7 bases between them. Germline assignment: CDR1 MNHEY and CDR2 SVGAGI. CDR3 length equals 12 residues. The CDR3 is CASIGGNTEAFF. Here the CDR3 DNA reads TGTGCCAGCATCGGCGGGAACACTGAAGCTTTCTTT.

V is TRBV15 and J is TRBJ2-1, with 8 bases lining up with TRBD1. This CDR3 is built from 18 residues. Germline CDR1 is LNHNV and CDR2 is YYDKDF (reference sequence). Trimming took 3 bases from V and 0 from J; bases not matched to a gene: 10. As DNA, the CDR3 is TGTGCCACCAGCAGGGGGATACAGGGGGGAAGCTCCTACAATGAGCAGTTCTTC. It codes for CATSRGIQGGSSYNEQFF.

The rearrangement uses TRBV6-6 and TRBJ2-1; 10 bases line up with TRBD2. The CDR3 sequence is 15 residues long. The V and J ends lost 0 bases and 9 bases, in that order; junction bases with no gene match: 5. Germline lookup yields CDR1 MNHNY and CDR2 SVGAGI (reference sequence). The CDR3 region is CASSYSSGGAVEQFF. DNA for the CDR3: TGTGCCAGCAGTTACTCGAGCGGGGGGGCCGTTGAGCAGTTCTTC.

This chain uses TRBV5-1 with TRBJ2-7; TRBD1 or TRBD2 may be the D gene (5 bases each). With 2 bases removed from V and 0 bases from J, the gap between germline ends came to 15 bases. The CDR3 is 16 residues long. CDR1 is SGHRS, CDR2 YFSETQ, per germline. The CDR3 DNA reads TGCGCCAGCAGCTTCGGGGCAGGGCCCGTCTCCTACGAGCAGTACTTC. Translated, it gives CASSFGAGPVSYEQYF.

V is TRBV7-9 and J is TRBJ2-4, with 8 bases lining up with TRBD2. CDR1 and CDR2 from the germline V gene are SEHNR and FQNEAQ (reference sequence). Germline trimming cut 5 bases from V and 6 bases from J; bases unmatched to any gene: 6. This CDR3 contains 14 residues. The CDR3 here is CASSISGAPNIQYF. The CDR3 coding sequence is TGTGCCAGCAGCATTAGCGGGGCACCAAACATTCAGTACTTC.

The chain recombines TRBV30 with TRBJ1-1, with no clear D. The germline V gene encodes CDR1 GTSNPN and CDR2 SVGIG (reference sequence). Trimming took 0 bases from V and 3 from J, leaving 35 bases between them. CDR3 length: 22 amino acids. The CDR3 is CAWSVEPINRNRAHPLDTEAFF. The DNA for the CDR3 is TGTGCCTGGAGTGTAGAGCCGATTAACCGAAACCGGGCCCACCCCTTAGACACTGAAGCTTTCTTT.

The chain has TRBV5-4 and TRBJ2-2, with D unclear. The CDR3 runs 16 residues. From germline, CDR1 is SGHNT and CDR2 YYREEE (reference sequence). The V and J ends lost 7 bases and 0 bases respectively, with 16 bases between them. Here the CDR3 DNA reads TGTGCCAGCGCGTCCCAGGTTGGGGCGAACACCGGGGAGCTGTTTTTT. This gives the protein CASASQVGANTGELFF.

V is TRBV18 and J is TRBJ2-1; the match to TRBD2 covers 7 bases. Germline-derived CDR1 and CDR2 are KGHSH and LQKENI. The CDR3 totals 15 residues. V lost 0 bases and J lost 7; bases outside the gene matches: 6. CDR3 amino acids: CASSPPTAGLNEQFF. The CDR3 coding sequence is TGTGCCAGCTCACCACCGACAGCGGGGTTGAATGAGCAGTTCTTC.